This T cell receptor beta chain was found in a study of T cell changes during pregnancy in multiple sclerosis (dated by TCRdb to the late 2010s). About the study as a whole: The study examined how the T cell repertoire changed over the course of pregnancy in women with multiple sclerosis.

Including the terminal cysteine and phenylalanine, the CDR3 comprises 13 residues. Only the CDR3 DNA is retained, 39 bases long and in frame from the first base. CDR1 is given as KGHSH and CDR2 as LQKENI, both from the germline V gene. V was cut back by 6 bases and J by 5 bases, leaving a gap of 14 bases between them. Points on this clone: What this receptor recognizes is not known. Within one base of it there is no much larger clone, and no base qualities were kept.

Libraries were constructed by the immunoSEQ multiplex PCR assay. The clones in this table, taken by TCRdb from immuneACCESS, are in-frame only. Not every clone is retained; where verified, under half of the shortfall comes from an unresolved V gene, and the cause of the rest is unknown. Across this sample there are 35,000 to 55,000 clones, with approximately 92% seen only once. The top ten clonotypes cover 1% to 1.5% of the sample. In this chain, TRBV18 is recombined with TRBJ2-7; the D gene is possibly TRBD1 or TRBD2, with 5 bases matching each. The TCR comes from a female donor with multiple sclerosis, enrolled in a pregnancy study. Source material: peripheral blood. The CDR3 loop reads CASSPGAPNEQYF. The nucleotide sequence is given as TGTGCCAGCTCGCCCGGGGCCCCTAACGAGCAGTACTTC.